These 15 T cell receptor beta chains were all obtained from the same sample, sequenced in a study of blood T cells in healthy people across ages. PCR was performed a second time for 7 to 11 cycles using a sample-barcoded 5' primer and a J-beta primer mix. TCRdb reprocessed the 5' RACE reads with MiXCR, giving one entry per CDR3 protein. The sample yields approximately 580,000 distinct CDR3 sequences, more than 20% seen once. These data were also filed under a second study, of T cells of mothers and their children.

The specimen was blood. Receptor source: a boy aged 5-17 years in good health.

The genes are TRBV14 and TRBJ1-2, with 8 bases fitting TRBD1. The CDR3 has 15 residues. The V segment lost 3 bases and the J segment 4 bases; nucleotides outside the gene matches: 7. CDR1 is SGHDN and CDR2 is FVKESK in the germline V gene. CDR3 protein: CASSQTRTGSYGYTF. CDR3 coding DNA: TGTGCCAGCAGCCAGACCAGGACAGGGAGCTATGGCTACACCTTC.

This clonotype was observed at least ten times. The chain combines TRBV12-3 or TRBV12-4 with TRBJ1-6; no clear D. This CDR3 comprises 12 residues. Trimming pared 3 bases from V and 8 bases from J, leaving 5 bases between. The CDR3 DNA reads TGTGCCAGCAGTTTCTCGGATTCACCCCTCCACTTT. Translated: CASSFSDSPLHF.

The CDR3 sequence is CSQRADTSYEQYF. The CDR3 bases are TGCAGCCAGCGGGCGGACACCTCCTACGAGCAGTACTTC. The genes are TRBV20-1 and TRBJ2-7, with a possible D match to TRBD2 (6 bases). CDR3 length: 13 residues. CDR1 is DFQATT and CDR2 is SNEGSKA in the germline V gene (reference sequence).

The chain has TRBV4-3 and TRBJ2-5, with a weak D call TRBD2 (7 bases). The J call may not be correct, given that the DNA end is closer to TRBJ2-1. The CDR3 loop spans 17 amino acids. CDR1 and CDR2 (germline): LGHNA, YSLEER. Here the CDR3 reads CASSQDGPGGRNNEQFF. Written as DNA, the CDR3 is TGCGCCAGCAGCCAAGATGGGCCGGGGGGCAGAAACAATGAGCAGTTCTTC.

This clonotype was detected only once. V and J are TRBV5-5 and TRBJ1-2; D unresolved. The CDR3 is made up of 13 amino acids. Trimming left V 7 bases short and J 5 bases short, with 15 bases between. Germline CDR1 is SGHKS and CDR2 is YYEKEE (reference sequence). CDR3 protein: CASATPWEYGYTF. CDR3 sequence (DNA): TGTGCCAGCGCTACCCCCTGGGAGTATGGCTACACCTTC.

The table lists this clonotype with a few counts. The V call is TRBV2, the J call TRBJ1-2, with D perhaps matching TRBD1 (6 bases). The germline V and J ends were trimmed by 0 bases and 6 bases, with 11 bases remaining between them. The CDR3 has 14 residues. CDR1 SNHLY and CDR2 FYNNEI come from the germline V gene. This chain's CDR3 is CASSEATPGDGYTF. The CDR3, as DNA: TGTGCCAGCAGTGAAGCTACCCCAGGGGATGGCTACACCTTC.

CDR3 in amino acids: CSVEALLGGELFF. The CDR3 DNA is TGCAGCGTTGAAGCCCTCCTGGGCGGGGAGCTGTTTTTT. The chain is built from TRBV29-1 and TRBJ2-2; D is undetermined. V was pared by 1 base and J by 7 bases, with 10 bases between. Germline CDR1 SQVTM, CDR2 ANQGSEA. The CDR3 covers 13 residues.

Here the CDR3 DNA reads TGTGCCAGCTCACGAGAGGGGCGGGGAACTAATGAAAAACTGTTTTTT. Encoded protein: CASSREGRGTNEKLFF. The chain joins TRBV18 to TRBJ1-4; a weak D match, TRBD1 (5 bases). The CDR3 is 16 amino acids. The germline CDR1 and CDR2 sequences are KGHSH and LQKENI. Trimming cost V 4 bases and J 1 base, with 13 bases left between them. The full variable domain, with the rest looked up from reference TRBV18 and TRBJ1-4, is NAGVMQNPRHLVRRRGQEARLRCSPMKGHSHVYWYRQLPEEGLKFMVYLQKENIIDESGMPKERFSAEFPKEGPSILRIQQVVRGDSAAYFCASSREGRGTNEKLFFGSGTQLSVL.

The chain recombines TRBV29-1 with TRBJ2-1; 14 bases agree with TRBD2. The CDR3 contains 17 residues. Germline trimming cut 2 bases from V and 6 bases from J; bases unmatched to any gene: 9. The germline V gene has CDR1 SQVTM and CDR2 ANQGSEA. Here the CDR3 DNA reads TGCAGCGTTGAAATGGGACTAGCGGGAGTGATCCGCAATGAGCAGTTCTTC. This codes for CSVEMGLAGVIRNEQFF.

Only a few counts were recorded for this clonotype. This chain connects TRBV5-1 to TRBJ2-3, with TRBD1 matching 8 bases. Losses at the gene ends were 4 bases for V and 0 bases for J; bases not matched to a gene: 4. CDR3 length: 15 residues. The germline CDR1 and CDR2 sequences are SGHRS and YFSETQ. The CDR3 sequence is CASSTGQASTDTQYF. CDR3 coding DNA: TGCGCCAGCAGCACGGGACAGGCGAGCACAGATACGCAGTATTTT. Complete variable domain (other parts from reference TRBV5-1 and TRBJ2-3): KAGVTQTPRYLIKTRGQQVTLSCSPISGHRSVSWYQQTPGQGLQFLFEYFSETQRNKGNFPGRFSGRQFSNSRSEMNVSTLELGDSALYLCASSTGQASTDTQYFGPGTRLTVL.

The chain has TRBV9 and TRBJ2-4; D is undetermined. The DNA matches TRBJ2-7 better at its end, which makes the J call doubtful. CDR3 length: 16 amino acids. The germline gives CDR1 SGDLS, CDR2 YYNGEE. CDR3 protein: CASTQRSFAPLNEQYF. The CDR3 nucleotides read TGTGCCAGCACCCAGCGTAGCTTTGCCCCGTTAAACGAGCAGTACTTC.

In its sample, this clonotype was seen a few times. The chain joins TRBV7-9 to TRBJ2-2; the D is unclear. Germline CDR1 SEHNR, CDR2 FQNEAQ (reference sequence). The CDR3 is made up of 14 amino acids. Trimming took 0 bases from V and 2 from J, leaving 4 bases between them. This CDR3 reads CASSLAYNTGELFF. Here the CDR3 DNA reads TGTGCCAGCAGCTTAGCCTATAACACCGGGGAGCTGTTTTTT.

The rearrangement joins TRBV12-3 or TRBV12-4 to TRBJ2-3; 8 bases are a match to TRBD2. Trimming cost V 8 bases and J 0 bases; bases outside gene matches: 13. The CDR3 contains 17 residues. Here the CDR3 reads CASESYYPGGSTDTQYF. CDR3 nucleotide sequence: TGTGCCAGCGAATCCTACTATCCGGGAGGGAGCACAGATACGCAGTATTTT.

In this sample, this clonotype turned up a few times. The chain carries TRBV10-2 and TRBJ1-6, with TRBD1 matching over 7 bases. CDR3 length: 13 residues. The germline gives CDR1 WSHSY, CDR2 SAAADI. V dropped 5 bases and J dropped 8; count of bases not matched to a gene: 3. The CDR3 coding sequence is TGCGCCAGCAGTAAAGGGGGCGATTCACCCCTCCACTTT. Its translation: CASSKGGDSPLHF.

This clonotype was seen only a few times. The rearrangement joins TRBV4-1 to TRBJ1-4; the D is unclear. This CDR3 contains 12 residues. Trimming pared 2 bases from V and 8 bases from J, leaving 6 bases between. CDR1 and CDR2 (germline): MGHRA, YSYEKL. The CDR3 DNA reads as TGCGCCAGCAGCCAATCTGGAGAAAAACTGTTTTTT. Protein sequence: CASSQSGEKLFF.